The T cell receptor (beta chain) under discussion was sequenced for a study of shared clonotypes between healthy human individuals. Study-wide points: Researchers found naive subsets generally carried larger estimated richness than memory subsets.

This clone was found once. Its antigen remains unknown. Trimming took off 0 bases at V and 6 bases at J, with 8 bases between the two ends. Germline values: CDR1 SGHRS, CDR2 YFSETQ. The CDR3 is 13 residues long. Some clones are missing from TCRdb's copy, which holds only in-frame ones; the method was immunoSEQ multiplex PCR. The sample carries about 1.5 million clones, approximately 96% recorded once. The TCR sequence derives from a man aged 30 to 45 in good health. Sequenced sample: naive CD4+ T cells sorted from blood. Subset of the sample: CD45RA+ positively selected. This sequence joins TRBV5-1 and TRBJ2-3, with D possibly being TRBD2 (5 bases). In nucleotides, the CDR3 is TGCGCCAGCAGCTTGGGAGGGTGGGATACGCAGTATTTT. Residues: CASSLGGWDTQYF.